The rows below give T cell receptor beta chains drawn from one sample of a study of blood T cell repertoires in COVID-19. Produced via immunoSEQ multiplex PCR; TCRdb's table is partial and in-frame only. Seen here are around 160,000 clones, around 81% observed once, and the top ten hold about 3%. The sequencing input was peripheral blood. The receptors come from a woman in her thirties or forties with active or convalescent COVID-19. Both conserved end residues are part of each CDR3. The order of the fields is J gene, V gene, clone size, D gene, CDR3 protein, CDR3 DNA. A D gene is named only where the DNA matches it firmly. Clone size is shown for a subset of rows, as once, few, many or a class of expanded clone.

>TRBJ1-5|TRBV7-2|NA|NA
CASSLDAAVNQPQHF
TGTGCCAGCAGCTTAGACGCGGCAGTAAATCAGCCCCAGCATTTT
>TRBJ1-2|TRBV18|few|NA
CASSPPQVRYGYTF
TGTGCCAGCTCACCACCACAGGTCCGCTATGGCTACACCTTC
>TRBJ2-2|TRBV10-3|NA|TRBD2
CAISGGTSGSGANTGELFF
TGTGCCATCAGTGGGGGGACTAGCGGGAGCGGAGCGAACACCGGGGAGCTGTTTTTT
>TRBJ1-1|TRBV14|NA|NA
CASSQEGEGKDTEAFF
TGTGCCAGCAGCCAAGAGGGGGAGGGTAAAGACACTGAAGCTTTCTTT
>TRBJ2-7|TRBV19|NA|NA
CASSIREGYEQYF
TGTGCCAGTAGTATTCGAGAGGGCTACGAGCAGTACTTC
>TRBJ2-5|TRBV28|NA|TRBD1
CASSGQGIQETQYF
TGTGCCAGCAGTGGACAGGGGATCCAAGAGACCCAGTACTTC
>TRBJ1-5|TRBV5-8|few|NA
CASNKVAQSYSNQPQHF
TGTGCCAGCAACAAAGTAGCGCAGAGCTATAGCAATCAGCCCCAGCATTTT
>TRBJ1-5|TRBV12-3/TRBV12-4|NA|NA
CASSSRFNQPQHF
TGTGCCAGCAGTTCCCGGTTCAATCAGCCCCAGCATTTT
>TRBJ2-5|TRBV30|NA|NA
CAWSVRGGTETQYF
TGTGCCTGGAGTGTAAGGGGCGGGACAGAGACCCAGTACTTC
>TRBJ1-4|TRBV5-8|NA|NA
CASSLTGTNEKLFF
TGTGCCAGCAGCTTGACAGGGACTAATGAAAAACTGTTTTTT
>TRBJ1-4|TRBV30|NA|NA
CAWSGGAAKLFF
TGTGCCTGGAGCGGGGGGGCCGCGAAACTGTTTTTT
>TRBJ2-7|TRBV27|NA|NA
CASSLRVGGGIRYEQYF
TGTGCCAGCAGTTTAAGAGTCGGAGGAGGGATTCGCTACGAGCAGTACTTC
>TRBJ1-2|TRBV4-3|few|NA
CASSQVTGNNYGYTF
TGCGCCAGCAGCCAAGTAACCGGGAATAACTATGGCTACACCTTC